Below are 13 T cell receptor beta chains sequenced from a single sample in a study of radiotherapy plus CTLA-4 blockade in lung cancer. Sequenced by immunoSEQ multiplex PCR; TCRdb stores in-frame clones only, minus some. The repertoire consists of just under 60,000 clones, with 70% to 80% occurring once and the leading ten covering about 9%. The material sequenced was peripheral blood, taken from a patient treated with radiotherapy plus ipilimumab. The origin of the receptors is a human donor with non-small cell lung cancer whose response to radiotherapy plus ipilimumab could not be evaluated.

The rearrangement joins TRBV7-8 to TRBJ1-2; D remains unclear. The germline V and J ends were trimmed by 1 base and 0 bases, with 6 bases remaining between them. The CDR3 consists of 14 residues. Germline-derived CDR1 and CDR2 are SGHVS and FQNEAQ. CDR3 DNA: TGTGCCAGCAGCTTAGTGGCATCTAACTATGGCTACACCTTC. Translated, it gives CASSLVASNYGYTF. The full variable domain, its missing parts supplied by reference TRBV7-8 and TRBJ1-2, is GAGVSQSPRYKVAKRGQDVALRCDPISGHVSLFWYQQALGQGPEFLTYFQNEAQLDKSGLPSDRFFAERPEGSVSTLKIQRTQQEDSAVYLCASSLVASNYGYTFGSGTRLTVV.

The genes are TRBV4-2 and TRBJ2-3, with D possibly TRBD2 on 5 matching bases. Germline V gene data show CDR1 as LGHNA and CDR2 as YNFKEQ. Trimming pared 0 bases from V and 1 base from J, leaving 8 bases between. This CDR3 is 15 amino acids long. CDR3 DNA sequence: TGTGCCAGCAGCCAAGATGACTACCGCACAGATACGCAGTATTTT. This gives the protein CASSQDDYRTDTQYF.

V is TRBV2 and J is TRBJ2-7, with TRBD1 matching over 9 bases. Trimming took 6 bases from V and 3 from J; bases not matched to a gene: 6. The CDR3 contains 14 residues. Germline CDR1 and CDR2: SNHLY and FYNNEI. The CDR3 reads CASRPDRGFYEQYF. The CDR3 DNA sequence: TGTGCCAGCAGACCCGACAGGGGGTTCTACGAGCAGTACTTC.

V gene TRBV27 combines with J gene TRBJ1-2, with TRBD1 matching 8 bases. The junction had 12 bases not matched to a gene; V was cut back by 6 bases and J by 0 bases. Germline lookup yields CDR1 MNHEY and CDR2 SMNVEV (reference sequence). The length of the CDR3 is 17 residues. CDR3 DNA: TGTGCCAGCAGCCTCTTGACAGGGGCTTCCGCTAACTATGGCTACACCTTC. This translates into CASSLLTGASANYGYTF.

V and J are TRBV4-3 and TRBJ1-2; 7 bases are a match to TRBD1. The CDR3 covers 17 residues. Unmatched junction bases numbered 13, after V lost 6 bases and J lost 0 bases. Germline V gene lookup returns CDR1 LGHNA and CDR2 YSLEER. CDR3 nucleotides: TGCGCCAGCAGTCTTAAACCGGGGACAGCAACTAACTATGGCTACACCTTC. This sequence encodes CASSLKPGTATNYGYTF.

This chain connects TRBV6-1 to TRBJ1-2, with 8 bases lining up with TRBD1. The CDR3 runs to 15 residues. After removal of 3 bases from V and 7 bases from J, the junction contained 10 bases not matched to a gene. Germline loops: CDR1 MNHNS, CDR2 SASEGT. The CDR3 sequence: CASSDPTGGGSGYTF. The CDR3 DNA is TGTGCCAGCAGTGACCCTACAGGGGGGGGATCTGGCTACACCTTC.

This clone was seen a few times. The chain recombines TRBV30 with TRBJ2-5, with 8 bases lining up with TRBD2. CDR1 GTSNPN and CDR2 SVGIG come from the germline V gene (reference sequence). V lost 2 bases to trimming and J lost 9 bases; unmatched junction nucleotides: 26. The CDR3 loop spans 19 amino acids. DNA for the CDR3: TGTGCCTGGAGTACTCCGCCATCGAGGGCTAGCGGGTATCGTTCGGCCCAGTACTTC. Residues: CAWSTPPSRASGYRSAQYF.

CDR3 DNA: TGTGCCAGCAGTTACGCGGGCCTAGGGGGCGATGAGCAGTTCTTC. Protein product: CASSYAGLGGDEQFF. The chain couples TRBV6-5 to TRBJ2-1; 7 bases are shared with TRBD1. Germline V gene lookup returns CDR1 MNHEY and CDR2 SVGAGI. The CDR3 runs to 15 residues. The ends lost 2 bases at V and 8 bases at J; junction bases unmatched: 9.

The CDR3 is CASHGQRNTEAFF. CDR3 DNA: TGTGCCAGCCACGGACAGCGGAACACTGAAGCTTTCTTT. The J gene is TRBJ1-1, the V gene TRBV2; D is perhaps TRBD1 (6 bases). The length of the CDR3 is 13 residues. V dropped 8 bases and J dropped 1 base, with 11 bases sitting between them. Germline V gives CDR1 SNHLY, CDR2 FYNNEI.

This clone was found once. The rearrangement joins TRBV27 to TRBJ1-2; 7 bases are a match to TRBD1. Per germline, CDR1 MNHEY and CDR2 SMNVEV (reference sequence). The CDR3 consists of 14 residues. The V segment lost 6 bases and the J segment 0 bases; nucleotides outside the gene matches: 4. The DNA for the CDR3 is TGTGCCAGCAGCCGGGACAGAGCTAACTATGGCTACACCTTC. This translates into CASSRDRANYGYTF.

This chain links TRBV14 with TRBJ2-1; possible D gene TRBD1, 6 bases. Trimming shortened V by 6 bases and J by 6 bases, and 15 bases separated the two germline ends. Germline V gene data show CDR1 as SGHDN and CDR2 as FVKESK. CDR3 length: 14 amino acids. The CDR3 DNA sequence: TGTGCCAGCAGGGCAAGACAGGCGTTCAATGAGCAGTTCTTC. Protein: CASRARQAFNEQFF.

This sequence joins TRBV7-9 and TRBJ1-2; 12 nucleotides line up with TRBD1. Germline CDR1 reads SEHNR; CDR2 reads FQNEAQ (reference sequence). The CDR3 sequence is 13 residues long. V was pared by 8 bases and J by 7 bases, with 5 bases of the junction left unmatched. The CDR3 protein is CASFWDRGLGYTF. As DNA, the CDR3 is TGTGCCAGCTTTTGGGACAGGGGGCTTGGCTACACCTTC.

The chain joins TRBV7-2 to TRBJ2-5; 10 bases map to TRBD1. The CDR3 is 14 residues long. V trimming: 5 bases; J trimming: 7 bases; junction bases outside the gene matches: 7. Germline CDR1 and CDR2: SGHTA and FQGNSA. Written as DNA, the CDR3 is TGTGCCAGCAGCCTCGGGACAGGGGCGGGGACCCAGTACTTC. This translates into CASSLGTGAGTQYF.